Listed below are T cell receptor beta chains from one sample, sequenced in a study of cytomegalovirus exposure and HLA in healthy donors. Only in-frame clones appear in the TCRdb table, and some are missing; sequencing was by immunoSEQ multiplex PCR. The data show 100,000 to 150,000 clones, with roughly 78% seen just once and 11% held by the top ten. The sequencing input was PBMCs. These receptors were collected from a man aged 25-45 years in good health and CMV-seropositive. The CDR3 runs from the conserved cysteine through the conserved F or W. The D gene is left open where the match is weak. Clone size is given for some rows only: seen once, a few or many times, or a class if the clone is expanded.

clone_size: .
d_call: .
j_call: TRBJ2-1
v_call: TRBV28
cdr3_nt: TGTGCCAGCAGTCCCCCCCTACCCAGGTTGGATGAGCAGTTCTTC
cdr3_aa: CASSPPLPRLDEQFF

clone_size: once
d_call: TRBD1
j_call: TRBJ1-2
v_call: TRBV4-2
cdr3_nt: TGTGCCAGCAGCCAAGGGGGACAGAACTATGGCTACACCTTC
cdr3_aa: CASSQGGQNYGYTF

clone_size: .
d_call: .
j_call: TRBJ1-5
v_call: TRBV30
cdr3_nt: TGTGCCTGGAGTAGTCAGAATAGCAATCAGCCCCAGCATTTT
cdr3_aa: CAWSSQNSNQPQHF

clone_size: .
d_call: TRBD2
j_call: TRBJ2-1
v_call: TRBV7-9
cdr3_nt: TGTGCCAGCGGGGTTACCGGGACTAGCCTCAATGAGCAGTTCTTC
cdr3_aa: CASGVTGTSLNEQFF

clone_size: .
d_call: TRBD1
j_call: TRBJ1-1
v_call: TRBV9
cdr3_nt: TGTGCCAGCAGCGGTCGACAGGGGGAAGTAATGGGAGCTTTCTTT
cdr3_aa: CASSGRQGEVMGAFF

clone_size: .
d_call: TRBD2
j_call: TRBJ2-7
v_call: TRBV7-3
cdr3_nt: TGTGCCAGCAGCCCGGGACTAGCGGGAGTCCGCGAGCAGTACTTC
cdr3_aa: CASSPGLAGVREQYF

clone_size: .
d_call: .
j_call: TRBJ2-6
v_call: TRBV4-3
cdr3_nt: TGCGCCAGCAGCCAAGGAGCTGGGGCCAACGTCCTGACTTTC
cdr3_aa: CASSQGAGANVLTF

clone_size: .
d_call: .
j_call: TRBJ2-1
v_call: TRBV7-6
cdr3_nt: TGTGCCAGCAGCTTAGGGGGGGTCGGCTCCTACAATGAGCAGTTCTTC
cdr3_aa: CASSLGGVGSYNEQFF

clone_size: few
d_call: .
j_call: TRBJ2-5
v_call: TRBV13
cdr3_nt: TGTGCCAGCAGCCCCCGTGTTGGGGGGATCCCAGAGACCCAGTACTTC
cdr3_aa: CASSPRVGGIPETQYF

clone_size: once
d_call: .
j_call: TRBJ2-1
v_call: TRBV9
cdr3_nt: TGTGCCAGCAGCGCTAAGGAGGGATTATGGAATGAGCAGTTCTTC
cdr3_aa: CASSAKEGLWNEQFF

clone_size: .
d_call: .
j_call: TRBJ2-2
v_call: TRBV28
cdr3_nt: TGTGCCAGCAGTCTAATGACATCCGCGAACACCGGGGAGCTGTTTTTT
cdr3_aa: CASSLMTSANTGELFF

clone_size: .
d_call: .
j_call: TRBJ1-1
v_call: TRBV27
cdr3_nt: TGTGCCAGCAGTTTATCGTACGGACTGGAAGGGGCTTTCTTT
cdr3_aa: CASSLSYGLEGAFF

clone_size: .
d_call: .
j_call: TRBJ2-7
v_call: TRBV5-8
cdr3_nt: TGTGCCAGCAGCCACCGATTGGGGGGCTCCTACGAGCAGTACTTC
cdr3_aa: CASSHRLGGSYEQYF

clone_size: few
d_call: .
j_call: TRBJ2-7
v_call: TRBV6-5
cdr3_nt: TGTGCCAGCAGTCCCTCGGACAAGCAGTACTTC
cdr3_aa: CASSPSDKQYF

clone_size: once
d_call: TRBD2
j_call: TRBJ2-1
v_call: TRBV7-3
cdr3_nt: TGTGCCAGCAGCCCGCATGGACTAGCCTCCTACAATGAGCAGTTCTTC
cdr3_aa: CASSPHGLASYNEQFF

clone_size: few
d_call: TRBD1
j_call: TRBJ1-4
v_call: TRBV30
cdr3_nt: TGTGCCTGGGCACGGGACAGGGAGTTAGAAAAACTGTTTTTT
cdr3_aa: CAWARDRELEKLFF

clone_size: few
d_call: .
j_call: TRBJ2-7
v_call: TRBV18
cdr3_nt: TGTGCCAGCTCACCACTATACGAGCAGTACTTC
cdr3_aa: CASSPLYEQYF

clone_size: .
d_call: .
j_call: TRBJ1-2
v_call: TRBV10-2
cdr3_nt: TGCGCCAGCAGTGACGGGGAGAACTATGGCTACACCTTC
cdr3_aa: CASSDGENYGYTF

clone_size: .
d_call: TRBD1
j_call: TRBJ2-7
v_call: TRBV28
cdr3_nt: TGTGCCAGCATGACAGGGGGCCGCTACGAGCAGTACTTC
cdr3_aa: CASMTGGRYEQYF

clone_size: .
d_call: .
j_call: TRBJ2-5
v_call: TRBV7-8
cdr3_nt: TGTGCCAGCAGCTTTCTAGACAGGCGCGAGACCCAGTACTTC
cdr3_aa: CASSFLDRRETQYF

clone_size: .
d_call: TRBD1
j_call: TRBJ1-1
v_call: TRBV5-1
cdr3_nt: TGCGCCAGCAGCCCCCGGCGGGACAGGGGGAACACTGAAGCTTTCTTT
cdr3_aa: CASSPRRDRGNTEAFF

clone_size: .
d_call: TRBD2
j_call: TRBJ2-1
v_call: TRBV5-1
cdr3_nt: TGCGCCAGCAGCTTGGCGCGGGAGTACAATGAGCAGTTCTTC
cdr3_aa: CASSLAREYNEQFF

clone_size: few
d_call: .
j_call: TRBJ2-3
v_call: TRBV4-3
cdr3_nt: TGCGCCAGCAGCCGCTCCCTAGGTACAGATACGCAGTATTTT
cdr3_aa: CASSRSLGTDTQYF

clone_size: .
d_call: .
j_call: TRBJ1-6
v_call: TRBV11-2
cdr3_nt: TGTGCCAGCAGCTTAGTACAGGCTAATTCACCCCTCCACTTT
cdr3_aa: CASSLVQANSPLHF

clone_size: once
d_call: TRBD1
j_call: TRBJ2-2
v_call: TRBV5-1
cdr3_nt: TGCGCCAGCAGCTTAGGGACAGGGACCGGGGAGCTGTTTTTT
cdr3_aa: CASSLGTGTGELFF

clone_size: .
d_call: .
j_call: TRBJ1-1
v_call: TRBV21-1
cdr3_nt: TGTGCCAGCGTGCTGGGACAGGGGGCTCAGAACACTGAAGCTTTCTTT
cdr3_aa: CASVLGQGAQNTEAFF

clone_size: .
d_call: TRBD1
j_call: TRBJ1-2
v_call: TRBV28
cdr3_nt: TGTGCCAGCAGTCCGGGGACAGGGACGTTGCGGGGCTACACCTTC
cdr3_aa: CASSPGTGTLRGYTF

clone_size: .
d_call: .
j_call: TRBJ1-3
v_call: TRBV9
cdr3_nt: TGTGCCAGCAGCGCCCTGGACGGAGGTTCTGGAAACACCATATATTTT
cdr3_aa: CASSALDGGSGNTIYF

clone_size: few
d_call: .
j_call: TRBJ1-1
v_call: TRBV28
cdr3_nt: TGTGCCAGCAGTTTTGGTGGGCCTGAAGCTTTCTTT
cdr3_aa: CASSFGGPEAFF

clone_size: .
d_call: TRBD2
j_call: TRBJ2-3
v_call: TRBV9
cdr3_nt: TGTGCCAGCACTCGGACTAGCGGGATCACAGATACGCAGTATTTT
cdr3_aa: CASTRTSGITDTQYF

clone_size: .
d_call: TRBD1
j_call: TRBJ1-1
v_call: TRBV6-6
cdr3_nt: TGTGCCAGCAGTTTCCGGACAGGGGGTAGGAACACTGAAGCTTTCTTT
cdr3_aa: CASSFRTGGRNTEAFF

clone_size: .
d_call: .
j_call: TRBJ2-1
v_call: TRBV2
cdr3_nt: TGTGCCAGCAGTGAAAGGCAGGGCCGGTACAATGAGCAGTTCTTC
cdr3_aa: CASSERQGRYNEQFF

clone_size: once
d_call: TRBD2
j_call: TRBJ2-3
v_call: TRBV30
cdr3_nt: TGTGCCTGGATCGCCGGGACTAGCGGTTTCACAGATACGCAGTATTTT
cdr3_aa: CAWIAGTSGFTDTQYF

clone_size: .
d_call: TRBD2
j_call: TRBJ2-1
v_call: TRBV5-1
cdr3_nt: TGCGCCAGCAGTCCCGGGACTAGCGTACACAATGAGCAGTTCTTC
cdr3_aa: CASSPGTSVHNEQFF

clone_size: few
d_call: TRBD2
j_call: TRBJ2-7
v_call: TRBV2
cdr3_nt: TGTGCCAGCAGTGAAGCTGGGAGGGCGGGAAACTCCTACGAGCAGTACTTC
cdr3_aa: CASSEAGRAGNSYEQYF

clone_size: .
d_call: .
j_call: TRBJ1-5
v_call: TRBV7-9
cdr3_nt: TGTGCCAGCAGCTTAGGGAGTCAGCCCCAGCATTTT
cdr3_aa: CASSLGSQPQHF

clone_size: .
d_call: .
j_call: TRBJ1-1
v_call: TRBV30
cdr3_nt: TGTGCCTGGAGTGTGAGTGTTCGGGACACTGAAGCTTTCTTT
cdr3_aa: CAWSVSVRDTEAFF

clone_size: .
d_call: TRBD1
j_call: TRBJ1-3
v_call: TRBV2
cdr3_nt: TGTGCCACCCGGGACAGGGCCGACTCTGGAAACACCATATATTTT
cdr3_aa: CATRDRADSGNTIYF

clone_size: .
d_call: TRBD2
j_call: TRBJ2-1
v_call: TRBV6-1
cdr3_nt: TGTGCCAGCAGTGAAGATGGTTGGTCTAGCGGAGACAATGAGCAGTTCTTC
cdr3_aa: CASSEDGWSSGDNEQFF

clone_size: .
d_call: .
j_call: TRBJ1-1
v_call: TRBV7-2
cdr3_nt: TGTGCCAGCACCCTCAGGAGGGGCGCTGAAGCTTTCTTT
cdr3_aa: CASTLRRGAEAFF

clone_size: .
d_call: .
j_call: TRBJ1-1
v_call: TRBV7-2
cdr3_nt: TGTGCCAGCAGTCCCATCGGCAGGGACACTGAAGCTTTCTTT
cdr3_aa: CASSPIGRDTEAFF

clone_size: .
d_call: .
j_call: TRBJ1-1
v_call: TRBV7-9
cdr3_nt: TGTGCCAGCAGCCCGGGACGGGGGATCCTGAAGAACACTGAAGCTTTCTTT
cdr3_aa: CASSPGRGILKNTEAFF

clone_size: once
d_call: .
j_call: TRBJ2-7
v_call: TRBV19
cdr3_nt: TGTGCCAGTAGTACACAGAGTGGCCCCGTCGAGCAGTACTTC
cdr3_aa: CASSTQSGPVEQYF

clone_size: .
d_call: TRBD1
j_call: TRBJ1-4
v_call: TRBV5-1
cdr3_nt: TGCGCCAGCAGCTACAGGACAGGGGTAATAGCTAATGAAAAACTGTTTTTT
cdr3_aa: CASSYRTGVIANEKLFF

clone_size: few
d_call: .
j_call: TRBJ2-5
v_call: TRBV28
cdr3_nt: TGTGCCACCAAGAGAGACGGCGGACAAGAGACCCAGTACTTC
cdr3_aa: CATKRDGGQETQYF

clone_size: .
d_call: TRBD1
j_call: TRBJ2-7
v_call: TRBV27
cdr3_nt: TGTGCCAGCAGTCTCTCACGGACAGGGAGCTCCTACGAGCAGTACTTC
cdr3_aa: CASSLSRTGSSYEQYF

clone_size: once
d_call: TRBD2
j_call: TRBJ2-2
v_call: TRBV5-1
cdr3_nt: TGCGCCAGCCGAGCGGGAGGCGCGAACACCGGGGAGCTGTTTTTT
cdr3_aa: CASRAGGANTGELFF

clone_size: .
d_call: .
j_call: TRBJ2-5
v_call: TRBV11-2
cdr3_nt: TGTGCCAGCAGCTGGGCCCGGGAGACCCAGTACTTC
cdr3_aa: CASSWARETQYF

clone_size: .
d_call: TRBD2
j_call: TRBJ2-1
v_call: TRBV14
cdr3_nt: TGTGCCAGCAGCCCCCTAGCGGGAGTCTACAATGAGCAGTTCTTC
cdr3_aa: CASSPLAGVYNEQFF

clone_size: .
d_call: .
j_call: TRBJ2-3
v_call: TRBV6-6
cdr3_nt: TGTGCCAGCAGTCAGGCGCCGGTCACAGATACGCAGTATTTT
cdr3_aa: CASSQAPVTDTQYF

clone_size: few
d_call: .
j_call: TRBJ1-5
v_call: TRBV18
cdr3_nt: TGTGCCAGCTCCACGACGGGGTCTGATCAGCCCCAGCATTTT
cdr3_aa: CASSTTGSDQPQHF

clone_size: once
d_call: .
j_call: TRBJ1-5
v_call: TRBV29-1
cdr3_nt: TGCAGCGTTCCACTTTACGGGAGTTGTAGCAATCAGCCCCAGCATTTT
cdr3_aa: CSVPLYGSCSNQPQHF

clone_size: .
d_call: TRBD1
j_call: TRBJ1-2
v_call: TRBV11-2
cdr3_nt: TGTGCCAGCAGAATTGGGACAGGAGCTAACTATGGCTACACCTTC
cdr3_aa: CASRIGTGANYGYTF

clone_size: .
d_call: .
j_call: TRBJ2-7
v_call: TRBV11-2
cdr3_nt: TGTGCCAGCAGCTCATCATCGGGACTGCCGATTTCCTACGAGCAGTACTTC
cdr3_aa: CASSSSSGLPISYEQYF

clone_size: .
d_call: .
j_call: TRBJ2-7
v_call: TRBV10-1
cdr3_nt: TGCGCCAGCTCCCGGGGGAGACAGGGAGTGAGGTACGAGCAGTACTTC
cdr3_aa: CASSRGRQGVRYEQYF

clone_size: .
d_call: TRBD2
j_call: TRBJ2-1
v_call: TRBV29-1
cdr3_nt: TGCAGCGTTGAACTAGCGGGCCAGTTCTATAACTACAATGAGCAGTTCTTC
cdr3_aa: CSVELAGQFYNYNEQFF

clone_size: .
d_call: .
j_call: TRBJ1-2
v_call: TRBV21-1
cdr3_nt: TGTGCCCTAACGGGGACAGTCGAAGGCTACACCTTC
cdr3_aa: CALTGTVEGYTF

clone_size: few
d_call: .
j_call: TRBJ1-2
v_call: TRBV28
cdr3_nt: TGTGCCAGCAGCCCCGGGGGGAGACAGCATGGCTACACCTTC
cdr3_aa: CASSPGGRQHGYTF

clone_size: .
d_call: .
j_call: TRBJ2-2
v_call: TRBV6-4
cdr3_nt: TGTGCCAGCAGGATCGGGACTTCAGCCGGGGAGCTGTTTTTT
cdr3_aa: CASRIGTSAGELFF